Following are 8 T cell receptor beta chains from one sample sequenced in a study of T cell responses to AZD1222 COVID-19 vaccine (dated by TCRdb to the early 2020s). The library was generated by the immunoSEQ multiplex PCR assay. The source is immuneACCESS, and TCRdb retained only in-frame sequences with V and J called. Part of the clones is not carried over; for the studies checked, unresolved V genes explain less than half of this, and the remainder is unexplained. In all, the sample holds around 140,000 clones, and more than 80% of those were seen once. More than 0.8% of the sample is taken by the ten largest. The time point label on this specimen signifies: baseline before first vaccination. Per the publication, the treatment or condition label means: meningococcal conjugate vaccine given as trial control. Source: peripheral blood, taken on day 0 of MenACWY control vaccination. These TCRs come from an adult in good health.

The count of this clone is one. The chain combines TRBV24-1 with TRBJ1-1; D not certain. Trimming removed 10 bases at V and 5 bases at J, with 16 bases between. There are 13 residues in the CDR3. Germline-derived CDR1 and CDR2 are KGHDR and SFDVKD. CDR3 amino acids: CATKLEVATEAFF. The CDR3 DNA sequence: TGTGCCACTAAACTCGAGGTGGCTACTGAAGCTTTCTTT.

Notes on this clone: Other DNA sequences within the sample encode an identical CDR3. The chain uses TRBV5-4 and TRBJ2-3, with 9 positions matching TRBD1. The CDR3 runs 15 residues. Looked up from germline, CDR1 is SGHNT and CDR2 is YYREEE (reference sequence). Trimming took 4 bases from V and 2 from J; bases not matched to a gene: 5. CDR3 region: CASSLDRGVTDTQYF. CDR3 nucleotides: TGTGCCAGCAGCCTGGACAGGGGAGTCACAGATACGCAGTATTTT.

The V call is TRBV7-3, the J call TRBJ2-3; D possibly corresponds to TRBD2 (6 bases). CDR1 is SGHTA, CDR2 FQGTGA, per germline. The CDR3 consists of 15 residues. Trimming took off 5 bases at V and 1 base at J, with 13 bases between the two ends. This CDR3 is CASSPISSGTDTQYF. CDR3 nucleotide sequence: TGTGCCAGCAGCCCTATATCTAGCGGCACAGATACGCAGTATTTT.

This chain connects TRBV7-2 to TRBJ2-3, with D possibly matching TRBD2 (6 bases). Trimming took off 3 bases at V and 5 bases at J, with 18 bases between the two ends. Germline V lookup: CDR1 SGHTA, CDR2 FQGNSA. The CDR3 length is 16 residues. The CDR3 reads CASSFPKTGLGDTQYF. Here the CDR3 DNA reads TGTGCCAGCAGCTTCCCTAAAACGGGACTCGGAGATACGCAGTATTTT.

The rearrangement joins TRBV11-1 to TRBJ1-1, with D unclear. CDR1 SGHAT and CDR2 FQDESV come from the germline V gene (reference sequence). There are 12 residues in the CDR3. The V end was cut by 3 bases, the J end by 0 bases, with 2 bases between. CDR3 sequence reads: CASSLMNTEAFF. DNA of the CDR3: TGTGCCAGCAGCTTGATGAACACTGAAGCTTTCTTT.

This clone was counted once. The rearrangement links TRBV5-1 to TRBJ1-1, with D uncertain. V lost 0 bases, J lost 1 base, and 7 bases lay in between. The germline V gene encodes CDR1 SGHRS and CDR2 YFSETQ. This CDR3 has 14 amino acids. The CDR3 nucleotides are TGCGCCAGCAGCTTGGATCGGCAGAACACTGAAGCTTTCTTT. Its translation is CASSLDRQNTEAFF. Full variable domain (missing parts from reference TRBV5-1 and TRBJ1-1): KAGVTQTPRYLIKTRGQQVTLSCSPISGHRSVSWYQQTPGQGLQFLFEYFSETQRNKGNFPGRFSGRQFSNSRSEMNVSTLELGDSALYLCASSLDRQNTEAFFGQGTRLTVV.

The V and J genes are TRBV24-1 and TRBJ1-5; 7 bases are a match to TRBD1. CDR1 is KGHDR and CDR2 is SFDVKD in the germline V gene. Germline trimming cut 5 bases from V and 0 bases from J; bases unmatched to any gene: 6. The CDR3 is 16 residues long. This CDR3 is CATSAAGGVSNQPQHF. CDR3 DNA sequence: TGTGCCACCAGTGCCGCAGGGGGTGTTAGCAATCAGCCCCAGCATTTT.

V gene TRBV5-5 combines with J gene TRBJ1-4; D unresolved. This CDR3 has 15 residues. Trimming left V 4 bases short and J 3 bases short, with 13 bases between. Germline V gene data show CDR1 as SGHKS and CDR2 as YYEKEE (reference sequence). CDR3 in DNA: TGTGCCAGCAGCAAAGAGAGCGCGCCTAATGAAAAACTGTTTTTT. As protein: CASSKESAPNEKLFF.